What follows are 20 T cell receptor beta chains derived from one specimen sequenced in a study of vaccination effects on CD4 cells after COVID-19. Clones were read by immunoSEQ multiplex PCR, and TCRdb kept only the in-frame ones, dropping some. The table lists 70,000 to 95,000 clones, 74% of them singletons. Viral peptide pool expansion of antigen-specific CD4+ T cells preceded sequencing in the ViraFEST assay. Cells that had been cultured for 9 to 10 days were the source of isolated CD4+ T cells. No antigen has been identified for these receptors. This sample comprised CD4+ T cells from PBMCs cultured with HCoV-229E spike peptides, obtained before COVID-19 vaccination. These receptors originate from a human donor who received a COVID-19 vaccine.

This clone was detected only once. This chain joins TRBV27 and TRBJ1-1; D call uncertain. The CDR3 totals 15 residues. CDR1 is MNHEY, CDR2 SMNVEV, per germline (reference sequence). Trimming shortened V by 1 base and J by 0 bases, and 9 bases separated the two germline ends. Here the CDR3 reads CASSLLGRMNTEAFF. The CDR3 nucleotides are TGTGCCAGCAGTTTATTAGGGAGGATGAACACTGAAGCTTTCTTT.

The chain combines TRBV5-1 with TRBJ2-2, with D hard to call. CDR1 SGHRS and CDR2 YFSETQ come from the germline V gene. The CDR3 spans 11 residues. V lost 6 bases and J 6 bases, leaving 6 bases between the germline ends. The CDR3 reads CASTRSGELFF. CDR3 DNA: TGCGCCAGCACCCGCTCCGGGGAGCTGTTTTTT. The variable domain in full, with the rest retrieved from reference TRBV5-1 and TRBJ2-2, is KAGVTQTPRYLIKTRGQQVTLSCSPISGHRSVSWYQQTPGQGLQFLFEYFSETQRNKGNFPGRFSGRQFSNSRSEMNVSTLELGDSALYLCASTRSGELFFGEGSRLTVL.

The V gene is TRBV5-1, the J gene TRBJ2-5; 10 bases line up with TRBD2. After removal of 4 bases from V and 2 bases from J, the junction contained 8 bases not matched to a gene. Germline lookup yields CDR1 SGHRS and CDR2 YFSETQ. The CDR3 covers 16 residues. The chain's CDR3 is CASSTSIAGGQETQYF. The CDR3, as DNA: TGCGCCAGCAGCACCAGCATAGCGGGGGGACAAGAGACCCAGTACTTC.

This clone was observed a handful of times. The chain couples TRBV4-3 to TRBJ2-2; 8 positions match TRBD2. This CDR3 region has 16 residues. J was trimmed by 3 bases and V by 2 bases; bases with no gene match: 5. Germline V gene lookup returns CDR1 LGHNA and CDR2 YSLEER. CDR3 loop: CASSQIPGGYTGELFF. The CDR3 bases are TGCGCCAGCAGCCAAATTCCGGGGGGGTACACCGGGGAGCTGTTTTTT.

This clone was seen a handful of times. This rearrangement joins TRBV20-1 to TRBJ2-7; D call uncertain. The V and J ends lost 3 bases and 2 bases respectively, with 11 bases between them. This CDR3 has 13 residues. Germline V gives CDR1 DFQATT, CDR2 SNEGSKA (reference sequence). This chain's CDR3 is CSASPDGTYEQYV. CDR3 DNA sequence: TGCAGTGCTAGTCCCGACGGTACCTACGAGCAGTACGTC.

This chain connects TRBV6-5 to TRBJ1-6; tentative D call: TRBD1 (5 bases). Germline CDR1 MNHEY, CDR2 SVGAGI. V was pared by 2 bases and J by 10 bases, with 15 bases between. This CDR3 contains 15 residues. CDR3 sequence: CASSYGEGLRSPLHF. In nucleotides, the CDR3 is TGTGCCAGCAGTTACGGGGAGGGGCTACGGTCACCCCTCCACTTT.

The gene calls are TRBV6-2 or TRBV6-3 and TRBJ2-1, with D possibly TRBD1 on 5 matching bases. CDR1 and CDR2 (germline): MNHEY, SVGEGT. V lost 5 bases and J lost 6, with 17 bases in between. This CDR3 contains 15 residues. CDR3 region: CASSLRQPWGNEQFF. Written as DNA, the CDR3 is TGTGCCAGCAGTCTCCGACAGCCCTGGGGCAATGAGCAGTTCTTC.

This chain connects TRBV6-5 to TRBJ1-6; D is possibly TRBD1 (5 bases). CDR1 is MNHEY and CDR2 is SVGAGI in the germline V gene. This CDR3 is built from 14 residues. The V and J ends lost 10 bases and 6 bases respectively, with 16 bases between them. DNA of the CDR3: TGTGCCACCAGGGAGGGACGATTTAATTCACCCCTCCACTTT. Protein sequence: CATREGRFNSPLHF.

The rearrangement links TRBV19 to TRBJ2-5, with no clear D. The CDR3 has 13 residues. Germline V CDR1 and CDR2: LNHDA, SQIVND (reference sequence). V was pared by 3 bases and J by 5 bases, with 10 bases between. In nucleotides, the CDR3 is TGTGCCAGTAGTATCGGTGGTGTGGAGACCCAGTACTTC. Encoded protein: CASSIGGVETQYF.

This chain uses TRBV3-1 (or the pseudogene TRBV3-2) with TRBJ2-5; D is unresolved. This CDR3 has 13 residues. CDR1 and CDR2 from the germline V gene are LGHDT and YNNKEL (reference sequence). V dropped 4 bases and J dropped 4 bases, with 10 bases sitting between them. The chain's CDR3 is CASSRYSLETQYF. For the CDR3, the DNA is TGTGCCAGCAGCCGCTACTCTTTAGAGACCCAGTACTTC.

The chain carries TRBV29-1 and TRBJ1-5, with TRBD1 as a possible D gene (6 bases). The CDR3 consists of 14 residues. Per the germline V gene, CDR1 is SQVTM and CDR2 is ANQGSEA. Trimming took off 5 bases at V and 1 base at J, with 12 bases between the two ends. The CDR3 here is CSVSTGTSNQPQHF. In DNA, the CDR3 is TGCAGCGTTTCGACAGGAACCAGCAATCAGCCCCAGCATTTT. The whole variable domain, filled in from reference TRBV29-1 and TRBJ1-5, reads SAVISQKPSRDICQRGTSLTIQCQVDSQVTMMFWYRQQPGQSLTLIATANQGSEATYESGFVIDKFPISRPNLTFSTLTVSNMSPEDSSIYLCSVSTGTSNQPQHFGDGTRLSIL.

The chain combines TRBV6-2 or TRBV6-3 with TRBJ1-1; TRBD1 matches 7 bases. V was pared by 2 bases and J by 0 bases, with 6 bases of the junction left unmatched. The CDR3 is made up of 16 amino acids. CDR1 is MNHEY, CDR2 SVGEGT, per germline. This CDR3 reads CASSYRGRPLNTEAFF. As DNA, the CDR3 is TGTGCCAGCAGTTACAGGGGGCGACCCCTGAACACTGAAGCTTTCTTT.

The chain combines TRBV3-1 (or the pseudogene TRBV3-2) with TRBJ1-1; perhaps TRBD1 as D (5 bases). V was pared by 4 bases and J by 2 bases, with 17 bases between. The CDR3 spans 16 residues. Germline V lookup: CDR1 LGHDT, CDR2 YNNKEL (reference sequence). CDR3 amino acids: CASSLGRSDKNTEAFF. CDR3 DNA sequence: TGTGCCAGCAGCCTGGGACGGTCGGACAAAAACACTGAAGCTTTCTTT.

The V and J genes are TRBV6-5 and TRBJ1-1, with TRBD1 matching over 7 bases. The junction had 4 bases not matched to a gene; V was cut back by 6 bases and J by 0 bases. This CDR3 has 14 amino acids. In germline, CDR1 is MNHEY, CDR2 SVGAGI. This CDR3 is CASRSGTVNTEAFF. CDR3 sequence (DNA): TGTGCCAGCAGGTCCGGGACAGTGAACACTGAAGCTTTCTTT.

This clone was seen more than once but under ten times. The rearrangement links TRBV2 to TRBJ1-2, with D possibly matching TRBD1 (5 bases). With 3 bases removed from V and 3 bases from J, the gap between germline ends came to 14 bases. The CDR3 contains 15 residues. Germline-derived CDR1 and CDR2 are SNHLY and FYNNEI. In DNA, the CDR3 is TGTGCCAGCAGTGATAATAGGCAGGGAGACTATGGCTACACCTTC. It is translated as CASSDNRQGDYGYTF.

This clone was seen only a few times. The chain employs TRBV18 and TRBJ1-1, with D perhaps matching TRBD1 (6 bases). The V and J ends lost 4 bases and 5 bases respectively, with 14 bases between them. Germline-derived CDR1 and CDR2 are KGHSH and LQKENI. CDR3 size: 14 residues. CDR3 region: CASSQNRVRTEAFF. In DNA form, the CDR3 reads TGTGCCAGCTCACAAAACAGGGTTCGGACTGAAGCTTTCTTT.

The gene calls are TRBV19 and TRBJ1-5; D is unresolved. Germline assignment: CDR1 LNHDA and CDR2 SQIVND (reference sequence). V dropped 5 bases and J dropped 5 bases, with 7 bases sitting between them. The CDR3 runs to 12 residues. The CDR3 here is CASSAPYQPQHF. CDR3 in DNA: TGTGCCAGTAGTGCCCCTTATCAGCCCCAGCATTTT.

CDR3 in DNA: TGTGCCACCAGCAGAACCTACCAGGAGAGGGGAAACACCATATATTTT. Amino acid sequence: CATSRTYQERGNTIYF. The chain uses TRBV15 and TRBJ1-3; D is unresolved. Deletions cut 2 bases from V and 4 bases from J, with 15 bases between. The CDR3 consists of 16 residues. CDR1 is LNHNV and CDR2 is YYDKDF in the germline V gene (reference sequence).

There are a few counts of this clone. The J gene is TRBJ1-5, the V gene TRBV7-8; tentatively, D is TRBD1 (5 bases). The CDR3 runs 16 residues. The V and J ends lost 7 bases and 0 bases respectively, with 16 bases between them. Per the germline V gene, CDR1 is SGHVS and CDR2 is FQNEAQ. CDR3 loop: CASTPSWGYSNQPQHF. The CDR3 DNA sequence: TGTGCCAGCACCCCAAGTTGGGGGTATAGCAATCAGCCCCAGCATTTT.

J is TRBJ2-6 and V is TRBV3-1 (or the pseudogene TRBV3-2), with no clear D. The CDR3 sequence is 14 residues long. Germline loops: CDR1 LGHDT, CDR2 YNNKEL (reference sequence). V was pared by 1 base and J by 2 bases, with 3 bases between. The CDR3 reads CASSQGAGANVLTF. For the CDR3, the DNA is TGTGCCAGCAGCCAAGGGGCTGGGGCCAACGTCCTGACTTTC.